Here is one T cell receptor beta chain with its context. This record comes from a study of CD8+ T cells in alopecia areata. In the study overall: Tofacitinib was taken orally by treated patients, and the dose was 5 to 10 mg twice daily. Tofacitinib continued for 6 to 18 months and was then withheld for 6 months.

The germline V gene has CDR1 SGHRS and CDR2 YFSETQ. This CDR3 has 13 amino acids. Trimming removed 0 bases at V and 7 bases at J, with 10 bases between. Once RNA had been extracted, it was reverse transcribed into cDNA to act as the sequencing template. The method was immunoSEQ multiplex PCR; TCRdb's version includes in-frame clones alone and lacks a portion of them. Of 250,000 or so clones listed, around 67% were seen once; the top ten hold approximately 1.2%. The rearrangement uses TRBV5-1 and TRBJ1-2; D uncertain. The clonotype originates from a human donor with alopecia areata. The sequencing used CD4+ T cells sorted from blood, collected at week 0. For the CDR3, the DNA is TGCGCCAGCAGCTTGGTGGGTCTCAGTGGCTACACCTTC. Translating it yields CASSLVGLSGYTF.